Listed here are 32 T cell receptor beta chains from one sample, sequenced in a study of PD-1 blockade in classical Hodgkin lymphoma. All the patients suffered relapse after autologous stem cell transplantation, and brentuximab vedotin exposure differed. Using immunoSEQ multiplex PCR, the repertoire was profiled, and TCRdb retains in-frame clones only, with some absent. The data show 84,000 or so clones, about 93% seen once. The sequenced sample was peripheral blood mononuclear cells (PBMCs), obtained before the second cycle of nivolumab. These receptors came from a human donor with classical Hodgkin lymphoma.

The chain joins TRBV6-1 to TRBJ2-1, with TRBD1 matching over 9 bases. There are 15 residues in the CDR3. CDR1 and CDR2 from the germline V gene are MNHNS and SASEGT. V lost 7 bases and J lost 9; bases outside the gene matches: 13. CDR3 sequence (DNA): TGTGCCAGCAATCCCCGGGACAGGGATTCCAGTGAGCAGTTCTTC. Translating gives CASNPRDRDSSEQFF.

This clone appeared a single time. This chain uses TRBV19 with TRBJ2-7, with 7 bases lining up with TRBD1. Trimming took 2 bases from V and 4 from J; bases not matched to a gene: 8. The germline V gene encodes CDR1 LNHDA and CDR2 SQIVND (reference sequence). CDR3 size: 15 residues. The CDR3 region is CASSILGTAAYEQYF. The CDR3 DNA sequence: TGTGCCAGTAGTATACTCGGGACAGCAGCTTACGAGCAGTACTTC.

This chain uses TRBV7-9 with TRBJ2-1, with a tentative D call TRBD2 (6 bases). This CDR3 has 16 amino acids. Germline CDR1 and CDR2: SEHNR and FQNEAQ (reference sequence). Trimming left V 0 bases short and J 10 bases short, with 19 bases between. CDR3 DNA sequence: TGTGCCAGCAGCTTAGCGCTGGAGCGGGCCGCCCAAGAGCAGTTCTTC. The encoded protein is CASSLALERAAQEQFF.

The CDR3 DNA is TGCGCCAGCAGCTTGGTAGGTGCCCAAAGGCAGGAGACCCAGTACTTC. It translates to CASSLVGAQRQETQYF. The chain carries TRBV5-1 and TRBJ2-5; no clear D. There are 16 residues in the CDR3. With 0 bases removed from V and 5 bases from J, the gap between germline ends came to 17 bases. CDR1 and CDR2 (germline): SGHRS, YFSETQ.

This clone has a single count. The J gene is TRBJ1-2, the V gene TRBV30, with D unresolved. The CDR3 has 12 amino acids. V was cut by 3 bases and J by 3 bases, with 8 bases left in between. Germline CDR1 reads GTSNPN; CDR2 reads SVGIG (reference sequence). CDR3 bases: TGTGCCTGGAGGGGGTTGTACTATGGCTACACCTTC. Protein sequence: CAWRGLYYGYTF.

V gene TRBV5-1 combines with J gene TRBJ2-7; the match to TRBD1 covers 9 bases. Germline V lookup: CDR1 SGHRS, CDR2 YFSETQ. CDR3 length: 13 amino acids. The trim removed 2 bases at V and 5 bases at J, leaving 2 bases unmatched. This CDR3 reads CASSLGQGNEQYF. CDR3 in DNA: TGCGCCAGCAGCTTAGGACAGGGGAACGAGCAGTACTTC. The complete variable domain, with remaining parts taken from reference TRBV5-1 and TRBJ2-7, reads KAGVTQTPRYLIKTRGQQVTLSCSPISGHRSVSWYQQTPGQGLQFLFEYFSETQRNKGNFPGRFSGRQFSNSRSEMNVSTLELGDSALYLCASSLGQGNEQYFGPGTRLTVT.

The chain has TRBV6-5 and TRBJ2-1; 8 bases agree with TRBD2. CDR3 length: 14 amino acids. V dropped 7 bases and J dropped 2; count of bases not matched to a gene: 4. CDR1 is MNHEY and CDR2 is SVGAGI in the germline V gene. The CDR3 sequence: CASNTGGPYNEQFF. In nucleotides, the CDR3 is TGTGCCAGCAATACGGGAGGGCCCTACAATGAGCAGTTCTTC.

This sequence joins TRBV5-1 and TRBJ2-7; 7 nucleotides match TRBD1. V dropped 0 bases and J dropped 3; count of bases not matched to a gene: 12. The CDR3 loop spans 17 amino acids. Germline V lookup: CDR1 SGHRS, CDR2 YFSETQ. CDR3 region: CASSLGPIRDRVYEQYF. CDR3 coding DNA: TGCGCCAGCAGCTTGGGCCCCATTCGAGACAGGGTCTACGAGCAGTACTTC.

The chain employs TRBV28 and TRBJ2-3, with 11 bases fitting TRBD2. This CDR3 comprises 15 residues. CDR1 and CDR2 from the germline V gene are MDHEN and SYDVKM. Germline trimming cut 4 bases from V and 4 bases from J; bases unmatched to any gene: 4. The CDR3 spells CASSSSGRFPDTQYF. In nucleotides, the CDR3 is TGTGCCAGCAGTTCTAGCGGGAGGTTCCCAGATACGCAGTATTTT.

This CDR3 is CASRTSGFTDTQYF. In nucleotides, the CDR3 is TGCGCCAGCAGGACTAGCGGGTTTACAGATACGCAGTATTTT. The chain has TRBV10-2 and TRBJ2-3; TRBD2 matches 10 bases. This CDR3 has 14 amino acids. Germline V gene lookup returns CDR1 WSHSY and CDR2 SAAADI. The V segment lost 6 bases and the J segment 3 bases; nucleotides outside the gene matches: 3.

The gene calls are TRBV28 and TRBJ2-2, with D perhaps matching TRBD1 (6 bases). Trimming removed 6 bases at V and 5 bases at J, with 10 bases between. CDR3 length: 13 amino acids. Per germline, CDR1 MDHEN and CDR2 SYDVKM. The CDR3 region is CASSHRETGELFF. In DNA form, the CDR3 reads TGTGCCAGCAGCCACAGGGAAACCGGGGAGCTGTTTTTT.

The chain has TRBV6-1 and TRBJ2-1, with TRBD2 matching over 7 bases. CDR1 and CDR2 from the germline V gene are MNHNS and SASEGT. The CDR3 extends over 15 amino acids. The junction had 8 bases not matched to a gene; V was cut back by 5 bases and J by 4 bases. The CDR3 loop reads CASSPREVGYNEQFF. The CDR3 coding sequence is TGTGCCAGCAGTCCTCGGGAGGTGGGATACAATGAGCAGTTCTTC.

This rearrangement joins TRBV7-9 to TRBJ2-5, with 8 positions matching TRBD1. V lost 5 bases and J lost 0; bases outside the gene matches: 11. There are 17 residues in the CDR3. CDR1 SEHNR and CDR2 FQNEAQ come from the germline V gene (reference sequence). The CDR3 loop is CASSRTGMLQYQETQYF. The CDR3 DNA reads as TGTGCCAGCAGCAGGACAGGGATGTTACAGTACCAAGAGACCCAGTACTTC.

The V gene is TRBV5-6, the J gene TRBJ2-2; unclear D gene. V was shortened by 3 bases and J by 0 bases, with 6 bases between the two germline ends. CDR3 length: 14 amino acids. Germline values: CDR1 SGHDT, CDR2 YYEEEE. The CDR3 is CASSSGTNTGELFF. CDR3 DNA sequence: TGTGCCAGCAGCTCAGGAACGAACACCGGGGAGCTGTTTTTT.

This clone was seen just once. Other DNA sequences in this specimen translate into the identical CDR3. The chain is built from TRBV9 and TRBJ2-3; D unresolved. The CDR3 length is 12 residues. The germline gives CDR1 SGDLS, CDR2 YYNGEE. Trimming pared 4 bases from V and 0 bases from J, leaving 3 bases between. For the CDR3, the DNA is TGTGCCAGCAGCCCAAGCACAGATACGCAGTATTTT. As protein: CASSPSTDTQYF.

This clone was counted only a few times. This sequence joins TRBV5-6 and TRBJ2-2, with a tentative D call TRBD1 (6 bases). The CDR3 contains 14 residues. Germline CDR1 SGHDT, CDR2 YYEEEE. V lost 2 bases, J lost 4 bases, and 9 bases lay in between. CDR3 DNA: TGTGCCAGCAGCTTAACAGGGCCCACCGGGGAGCTGTTTTTT. It is translated as CASSLTGPTGELFF.

V and J are TRBV28 and TRBJ2-1, with D unclear. Trimming stripped 1 base from V and 6 bases from J, with 10 bases between. The CDR3 has 14 amino acids. The V gene's germline CDR1 is MDHEN and CDR2 SYDVKM. This CDR3 reads CASSLSPPGNEQFF. The CDR3 DNA follows: TGTGCCAGCAGTTTATCCCCTCCTGGCAATGAGCAGTTCTTC.

The chain combines TRBV30 with TRBJ2-1; no clear D gene. Germline lookup yields CDR1 GTSNPN and CDR2 SVGIG (reference sequence). Trimming shortened V by 3 bases and J by 6 bases, and 18 bases separated the two germline ends. The CDR3 is made up of 15 amino acids. The CDR3 here is CAWSDIRAGFNEQFF. The CDR3 DNA reads as TGTGCCTGGAGCGACATCCGTGCAGGTTTCAATGAGCAGTTCTTC.

J is TRBJ2-1 and V is TRBV4-2; TRBD2 aligns across 8 bases. The CDR3 consists of 14 residues. CDR1 and CDR2 from the germline V gene are LGHNA and YNFKEQ. V shed 5 bases and J 8 bases; nucleotides not matched to a gene: 8. CDR3 residues: CASSLDDGGDEQFF. For the CDR3, the DNA is TGTGCCAGCAGCTTGGATGACGGGGGGGATGAGCAGTTCTTC.

V is TRBV28 and J is TRBJ1-2; D is unclear. The CDR3 runs 14 residues. Germline CDR1 is MDHEN and CDR2 is SYDVKM. Trimming left V 6 bases short and J 5 bases short, with 16 bases between. The CDR3 is CASSPGPYSYGYTF. Written as DNA, the CDR3 is TGTGCCAGCAGCCCCGGCCCCTACTCTTATGGCTACACCTTC.

CDR3: CASRRLNNEQFF. The CDR3, as DNA: TGTGCCAGCAGGAGGCTCAACAATGAGCAGTTCTTC. The V gene is TRBV6-5, the J gene TRBJ2-1; unclear D gene. V lost 6 bases, J lost 5 bases, and 8 bases lay in between. The CDR3 loop spans 12 amino acids. Looked up from germline, CDR1 is MNHEY and CDR2 is SVGAGI.

The chain links TRBV7-2 to TRBJ2-3; D gene ambiguous. This CDR3 has 16 amino acids. Germline V gene data show CDR1 as SGHTA and CDR2 as FQGNSA. V was clipped by 1 base and J by 3 bases, with 14 bases between them. The CDR3 sequence: CASSLGPAEGTDTQYF. CDR3 in DNA: TGTGCCAGCAGCTTAGGCCCAGCAGAAGGAACAGATACGCAGTATTTT.

Notes on this clone: Other DNA sequences in the same sample also yield this CDR3. The rearrangement links TRBV7-8 to TRBJ2-7, with 10 bases lining up with TRBD2. Germline lookup yields CDR1 SGHVS and CDR2 FQNEAQ. Germline trimming cut 1 base from V and 5 bases from J; bases unmatched to any gene: 8. The CDR3 extends over 16 amino acids. The CDR3 DNA sequence: TGTGCCAGCAGCTTAGAGGCTAGCGGGAGCCGCCACGAGCAGTACTTC. It specifies CASSLEASGSRHEQYF.

The chain employs TRBV10-3 and TRBJ2-5; 10 bases match TRBD2. The DNA matches TRBJ2-7 better at its end, which makes the J call doubtful. This CDR3 region has 15 residues. The germline V gene encodes CDR1 ENHRY and CDR2 SYGVKD. This CDR3 reads CAISEGTSEEYEQYF. CDR3 bases: TGTGCCATCAGTGAGGGGACTAGCGAGGAATACGAGCAGTACTTC.

The chain links TRBV7-9 to TRBJ2-7; 7 nucleotides line up with TRBD2. J gave up 2 bases and V 11 bases, and 12 bases lay outside the gene matches. Germline CDR1 SEHNR, CDR2 FQNEAQ (reference sequence). This CDR3 has 14 residues. CDR3 residues: CASLGEGPTYEQYF. CDR3 sequence (DNA): TGTGCCTCCCTGGGGGAGGGACCCACCTACGAGCAGTACTTC.

As regards this clone: At one end, the junction sequence differs from germline, possibly due to a read error. This chain connects TRBV7-7 to TRBJ2-7; D not certain. CDR3 length: 16 amino acids. The germline gives CDR1 SSHAT, CDR2 FNYEAQ (reference sequence). DNA for the CDR3: TGTGCTAGCAGCTTAGCTTATACGATGACACCCTACGAGCAGTACTTC. It specifies CASSLAYTMTPYEQYF.

The chain joins TRBV5-4 to TRBJ2-6; D gene uncertain. Germline values: CDR1 SGHNT, CDR2 YYREEE (reference sequence). This CDR3 is built from 18 residues. Trimming left V 4 bases short and J 0 bases short, with 17 bases between. In nucleotides, the CDR3 is TGTGCCAGCAGCGCAGTGGTGTTCCAACGCTCTGGGGCCAACGTCCTGACTTTC. It codes for CASSAVVFQRSGANVLTF.

The CDR3 DNA reads TGTGCCAGCAGTCCCTCGGGACGGCCGAACACTGAAGCTTTCTTT. It codes for CASSPSGRPNTEAFF. The chain joins TRBV27 to TRBJ1-1; TRBD1 is a possible D gene (5 bases). Trimming removed 5 bases at V and 1 base at J, with 14 bases between. The CDR3 loop spans 15 amino acids. Germline-derived CDR1 and CDR2 are MNHEY and SMNVEV (reference sequence).

V usage is TRBV11-1 and J usage is TRBJ1-1, with D perhaps TRBD1 (5 bases). This CDR3 has 14 amino acids. Trimming pared 5 bases from V and 3 bases from J, leaving 13 bases between. Germline V gene sequence: CDR1 SGHAT, CDR2 FQDESV (reference sequence). DNA of the CDR3: TGTGCCAGCAGCCTAGGAGGAGGGGACACTGAAGCTTTCTTT. It is translated as CASSLGGGDTEAFF.

J is TRBJ1-1 and V is TRBV28, with TRBD1 matching 7 bases. The germline CDR1 and CDR2 sequences are MDHEN and SYDVKM. J lost 1 base, V lost 6 bases, and 5 bases had no gene match. This CDR3 comprises 14 residues. The CDR3 loop is CASRNQGGNTEAFF. In nucleotides, the CDR3 is TGTGCCAGCAGAAATCAGGGGGGGAACACTGAAGCTTTCTTT. Supplemented by reference TRBV28 and TRBJ1-1, the full variable domain reads DVKVTQSSRYLVKRTGEKVFLECVQDMDHENMFWYRQDPGLGLRLIYFSYDVKMKEKGDIPEGYSVSREKKERFSLILESASTNQTSMYLCASRNQGGNTEAFFGQGTRLTVV.

This chain joins TRBV27 and TRBJ1-2; 8 bases agree with TRBD1. With V trimmed by 8 bases and J by 14 bases, 13 bases remained unmatched. From germline, CDR1 is MNHEY and CDR2 SMNVEV (reference sequence). The CDR3 has 12 amino acids. The CDR3 loop is CASARDRRIWTF. As DNA, the CDR3 is TGTGCCAGCGCAAGGGACAGGAGAATTTGGACCTTC.

The rearrangement uses TRBV30 and TRBJ1-2; TRBD1 is a possible D gene (6 bases). The germline V gene has CDR1 GTSNPN and CDR2 SVGIG (reference sequence). The CDR3 length is 14 residues. Trimming cost V 2 bases and J 3 bases, with 13 bases left between them. This CDR3 is CAWSQGRTDYGYTF. The CDR3 DNA reads TGTGCCTGGAGTCAGGGGCGCACCGACTATGGCTACACCTTC.